This entry lists 20 T cell receptor beta chains sequenced from one sample in a study of OX40 agonist ivuxolimab in advanced cancers. Assay: immunoSEQ multiplex PCR; the TCRdb copy retains only in-frame clones and omits some. Here the sample spans 65,000 to 95,000 clones, 92% being singletons. The sample here was CD4+ or CD8+ T cells sorted from blood, taken in a trial of the OX40 agonist ivuxolimab. The source is an adult with an advanced solid tumor such as melanoma, head and neck, liver or kidney cancer.

V usage is TRBV28 and J usage is TRBJ2-7; a possible D gene is TRBD1 (5 bases). This CDR3 has 13 amino acids. Germline CDR1 MDHEN, CDR2 SYDVKM. The V gene lost 6 bases and the J gene lost 5 bases, with 14 bases spanning the gap. The CDR3 is CASRTILRDEQYF. CDR3 in DNA: TGTGCCAGCAGAACGATTCTCAGGGACGAGCAGTACTTC. The full variable domain, rest sourced from reference TRBV28 and TRBJ2-7, is DVKVTQSSRYLVKRTGEKVFLECVQDMDHENMFWYRQDPGLGLRLIYFSYDVKMKEKGDIPEGYSVSREKKERFSLILESASTNQTSMYLCASRTILRDEQYFGPGTRLTVT.

The chain combines TRBV6-1 with TRBJ1-2; D is perhaps TRBD1 (5 bases). CDR3 length: 14 residues. Germline V gene lookup returns CDR1 MNHNS and CDR2 SASEGT. Trimming shortened V by 6 bases and J by 3 bases, and 14 bases separated the two germline ends. CDR3 amino acids: CASSQPGPYYGYTF. The CDR3, as DNA: TGTGCCAGCAGCCAGCCGGGGCCCTACTATGGCTACACCTTC.

This chain links TRBV9 with TRBJ2-1; 8 nucleotides agree with TRBD2. The V and J ends lost 0 bases and 6 bases, in that order; junction bases with no gene match: 11. From germline, CDR1 is SGDLS and CDR2 YYNGEE. The CDR3 has 17 residues. For the CDR3, the DNA is TGTGCCAGCAGCGTAGATTCCGGGAGGGCCACATCCAATGAGCAGTTCTTC. Translated, it gives CASSVDSGRATSNEQFF.

This chain joins TRBV7-8 and TRBJ2-3, with 10 nucleotides matching TRBD2. With V trimmed by 0 bases and J by 7 bases, 7 bases remained unmatched. The CDR3 is made up of 16 amino acids. CDR1 is SGHVS and CDR2 is FQNEAQ in the germline V gene. The CDR3 sequence: CASSLASGRAIYTQYF. CDR3 nucleotides: TGTGCCAGCAGCTTAGCCAGCGGGAGGGCCATATATACGCAGTATTTT.

The gene calls are TRBV5-6 and TRBJ2-1, with a possible D match to TRBD1 (6 bases). Germline CDR1 reads SGHDT; CDR2 reads YYEEEE. V was trimmed by 3 bases and J by 4 bases, leaving 8 bases between them. The CDR3 covers 13 residues. CDR3 DNA sequence: TGTGCCAGCAGCTACAGGGCGTACAATGAGCAGTTCTTC. It translates to CASSYRAYNEQFF.

This chain's CDR3 is CASSYSANYGYTF. CDR3 DNA: TGTGCCAGCAGTTATTCAGCTAACTATGGCTACACCTTC. The chain uses TRBV6-5 and TRBJ1-2; D not certain. CDR1 is MNHEY, CDR2 SVGAGI, per germline. V lost 3 bases to trimming and J lost 0 bases, with 5 bases between them. This CDR3 spans 13 amino acids.

The chain has TRBV6-5 and TRBJ2-1, with D possibly being TRBD2 (6 bases). Trimming removed 6 bases from V and 9 bases from J, with 21 bases in between. CDR1 MNHEY and CDR2 SVGAGI come from the germline V gene. The CDR3 is 15 amino acids. This chain's CDR3 is CASSPPGLPGLEQFF. CDR3 DNA sequence: TGTGCCAGCAGCCCACCGGGACTCCCAGGCCTTGAGCAGTTCTTC.

The rearrangement joins TRBV6-1 to TRBJ2-2; D unclear. From germline, CDR1 is MNHNS and CDR2 SASEGT. The CDR3 sequence is 12 residues long. Trimming stripped 7 bases from V and 8 bases from J, with 11 bases between. CDR3 DNA: TGTGCCAGCACCCCAGGCGATGGGGAGCTGTTTTTT. Its protein is CASTPGDGELFF.

The chain combines TRBV7-9 with TRBJ2-1, with 7 bases lining up with TRBD1. The trim removed 5 bases at V and 0 bases at J, leaving 7 bases unmatched. Germline V gene sequence: CDR1 SEHNR, CDR2 FQNEAQ (reference sequence). The CDR3 covers 16 residues. The CDR3 DNA reads as TGTGCCAGCAGCCCCTGGACAGGCAGCTCCTACAATGAGCAGTTCTTC. It translates to CASSPWTGSSYNEQFF.

The chain combines TRBV7-2 with TRBJ1-2; 10 nucleotides agree with TRBD1. CDR3 length equals 14 residues. Per the germline V gene, CDR1 is SGHTA and CDR2 is FQGNSA. V was clipped by 5 bases and J by 7 bases; unmatched bases: 7. The CDR3 region is CASSLDRGALGYTF. CDR3 DNA: TGTGCCAGCAGCCTGGACAGGGGGGCCCTTGGCTACACCTTC.

This clone is a singleton in its sample. The CDR3 DNA sequence: TGTGCCAGCAGCTTAGGGACTACAACCTTCTACGAGCAGTACTTC. The encoded protein is CASSLGTTTFYEQYF. V and J are TRBV13 and TRBJ2-7, with a weak D call TRBD2 (5 bases). Trimming left V 0 bases short and J 3 bases short, with 12 bases between. The CDR3 runs 15 residues. Germline V gene lookup returns CDR1 PRHDT and CDR2 FYEKMQ (reference sequence).

This clone was counted only a few times. The chain has TRBV4-2 and TRBJ2-7, with 12 nucleotides matching TRBD2. J gave up 0 bases and V 3 bases, and 0 bases lay outside the gene matches. The CDR3 contains 15 residues. Germline CDR1 reads LGHNA; CDR2 reads YNFKEQ. The CDR3 loop reads CASSQTSGSSYEQYF. In DNA, the CDR3 is TGTGCCAGCAGCCAGACTAGCGGGAGCTCCTACGAGCAGTACTTC.

The gene calls are TRBV7-2 and TRBJ2-5, with 11 bases identical to TRBD2. Germline V gene sequence: CDR1 SGHTA, CDR2 FQGNSA. CDR3 length: 15 residues. V lost 2 bases and J lost 1; bases outside the gene matches: 0. The CDR3 loop reads CASSLTSGSQETQYF. In DNA, the CDR3 is TGTGCCAGCAGCTTAACTAGCGGGAGCCAAGAGACCCAGTACTTC.

The CDR3 region is CASSLGTALNGYGYTF. The CDR3 nucleotides read TGCGCCAGCAGCTTGGGGACAGCTTTAAACGGCTATGGCTACACCTTC. The chain recombines TRBV5-1 with TRBJ1-2; maybe TRBD1 (6 bases). CDR1 is SGHRS and CDR2 is YFSETQ in the germline V gene. The CDR3 has 16 amino acids. V was cut by 0 bases and J by 4 bases, with 16 bases left in between.

Only a few counts were recorded for this clone. The V call is TRBV30, the J call TRBJ2-3; no firm D call. Germline lookup yields CDR1 GTSNPN and CDR2 SVGIG (reference sequence). This CDR3 has 14 residues. V was shortened by 1 base and J by 8 bases, with 16 bases between the two germline ends. CDR3 region: CAWSEASNSGTQYF. The CDR3 coding sequence is TGTGCCTGGAGTGAGGCGAGTAATAGTGGTACGCAGTATTTT. Together with reference TRBV30 and TRBJ2-3, the CDR3 gives the full variable domain: SQTIHQWPATLVQPVGSPLSLECTVEGTSNPNLYWYRQAAGRGLQLLFYSVGIGQISSEVPQNLSASRPQDRQFILSSKKLLLSDSGFYLCAWSEASNSGTQYFGPGTRLTVL.

The J gene is TRBJ2-2, the V gene TRBV6-5; D is unresolved. Germline-derived CDR1 and CDR2 are MNHEY and SVGAGI. V dropped 6 bases and J dropped 6 bases, with 14 bases sitting between them. The CDR3 covers 14 residues. The CDR3 reads CASSPLSLSGELFF. In DNA, the CDR3 is TGTGCCAGCAGCCCCCTTAGTCTTTCCGGGGAGCTGTTTTTT.

The chain carries TRBV19 and TRBJ1-5, with 8 bases aligning to TRBD1. Germline V gives CDR1 LNHDA, CDR2 SQIVND (reference sequence). Losses at the gene ends were 4 bases for V and 5 bases for J; bases not matched to a gene: 13. CDR3 length: 17 amino acids. The CDR3 DNA follows: TGTGCCAGTAGTACAACTCAGGGGGCAAGATGGGATCAGCCCCAGCATTTT. Translated: CASSTTQGARWDQPQHF.

The chain uses TRBV6-5 and TRBJ2-1; either TRBD1 or TRBD2 may supply D (5 bases each). Trimming pared 2 bases from V and 7 bases from J, leaving 12 bases between. The CDR3 runs to 14 residues. Germline CDR1 MNHEY, CDR2 SVGAGI. Here the CDR3 DNA reads TGTGCCAGCAGTTACCGGGACCTCCAGAATGAGCAGTTCTTC. Translated, it gives CASSYRDLQNEQFF.

The chain recombines TRBV7-3 with TRBJ2-1; maybe TRBD1 (6 bases). The V gene's germline CDR1 is SGHTA and CDR2 FQGTGA. Trimming took off 5 bases at V and 4 bases at J, with 9 bases between the two ends. The CDR3 contains 13 residues. The CDR3 protein is CASSPDRYNEQFF. The CDR3 DNA follows: TGTGCCAGCAGCCCGGACAGATACAATGAGCAGTTCTTC.

The chain combines TRBV5-6 with TRBJ1-6; TRBD1 is a possible D gene (6 bases). CDR1 is SGHDT, CDR2 YYEEEE, per germline. The CDR3 sequence is 16 residues long. V shed 0 bases and J shed 10 bases, with 17 bases lying between them. The CDR3 here is CASSLGSGTQGSPLHF. Here the CDR3 DNA reads TGTGCCAGCAGCTTGGGGTCCGGGACCCAGGGGTCACCCCTCCACTTT.